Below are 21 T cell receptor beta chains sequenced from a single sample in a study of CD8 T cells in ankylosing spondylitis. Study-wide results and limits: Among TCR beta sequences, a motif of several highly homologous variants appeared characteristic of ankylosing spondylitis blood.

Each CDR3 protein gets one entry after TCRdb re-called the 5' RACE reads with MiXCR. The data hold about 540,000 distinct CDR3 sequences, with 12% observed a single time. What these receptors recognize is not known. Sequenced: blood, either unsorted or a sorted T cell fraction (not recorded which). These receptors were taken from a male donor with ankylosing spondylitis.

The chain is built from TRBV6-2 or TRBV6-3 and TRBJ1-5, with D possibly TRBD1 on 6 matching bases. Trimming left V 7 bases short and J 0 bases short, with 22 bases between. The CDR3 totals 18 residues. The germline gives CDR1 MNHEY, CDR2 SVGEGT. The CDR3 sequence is CASTEDPGQVYSNQPQHF. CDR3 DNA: TGTGCCAGCACCGAAGACCCGGGACAAGTTTATAGCAATCAGCCCCAGCATTTT.

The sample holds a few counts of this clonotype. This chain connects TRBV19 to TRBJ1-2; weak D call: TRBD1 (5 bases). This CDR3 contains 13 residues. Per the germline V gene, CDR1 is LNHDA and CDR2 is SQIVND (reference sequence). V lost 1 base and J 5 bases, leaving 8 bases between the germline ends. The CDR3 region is CASSIGTTYGYTF. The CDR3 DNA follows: TGTGCCAGTAGTATAGGGACAACTTATGGCTACACCTTC.

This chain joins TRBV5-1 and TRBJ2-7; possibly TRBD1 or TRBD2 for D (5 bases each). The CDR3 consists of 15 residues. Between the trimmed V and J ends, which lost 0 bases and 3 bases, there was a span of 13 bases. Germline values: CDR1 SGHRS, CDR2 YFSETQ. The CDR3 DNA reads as TGCGCCAGCAGCTTGGACCCCGGGACCAACTACGAGCAGTACTTC. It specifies CASSLDPGTNYEQYF.

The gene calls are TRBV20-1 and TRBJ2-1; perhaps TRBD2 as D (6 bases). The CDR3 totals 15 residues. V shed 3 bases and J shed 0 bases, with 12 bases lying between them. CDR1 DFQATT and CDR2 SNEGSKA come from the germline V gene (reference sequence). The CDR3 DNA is TGCAGTGCTAGTGACCCCGGGAGCTCCTACAATGAGCAGTTCTTC. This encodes CSASDPGSSYNEQFF.

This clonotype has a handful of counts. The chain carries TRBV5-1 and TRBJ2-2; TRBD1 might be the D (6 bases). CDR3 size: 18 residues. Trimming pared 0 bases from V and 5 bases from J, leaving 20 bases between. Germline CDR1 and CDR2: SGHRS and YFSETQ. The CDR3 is CASSLDLLRNRETGELFF. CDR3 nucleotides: TGCGCCAGCAGCTTGGATCTTTTACGTAACAGGGAAACCGGGGAGCTGTTTTTT.

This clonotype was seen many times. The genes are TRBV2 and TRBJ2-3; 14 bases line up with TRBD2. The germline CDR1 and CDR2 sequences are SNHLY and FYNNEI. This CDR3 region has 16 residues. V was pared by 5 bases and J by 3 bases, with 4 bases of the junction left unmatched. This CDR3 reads CASSSRTSGRTDTQYF. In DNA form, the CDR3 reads TGTGCCAGCAGTTCCCGGACTAGCGGGAGGACAGATACGCAGTATTTT.

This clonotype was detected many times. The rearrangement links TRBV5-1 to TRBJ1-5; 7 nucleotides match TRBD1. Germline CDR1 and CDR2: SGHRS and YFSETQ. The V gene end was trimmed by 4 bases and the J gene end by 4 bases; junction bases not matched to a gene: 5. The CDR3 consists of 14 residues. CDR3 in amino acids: CASSTGQPNQPQHF. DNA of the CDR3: TGCGCCAGCAGCACGGGACAGCCTAATCAGCCCCAGCATTTT.

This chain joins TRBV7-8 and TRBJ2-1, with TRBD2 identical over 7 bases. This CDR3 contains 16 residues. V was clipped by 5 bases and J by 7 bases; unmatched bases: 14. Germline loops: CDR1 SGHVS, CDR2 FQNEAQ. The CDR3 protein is CASSAEERDTWNEQFF. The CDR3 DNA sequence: TGTGCCAGCAGCGCTGAGGAGCGGGATACCTGGAATGAGCAGTTCTTC. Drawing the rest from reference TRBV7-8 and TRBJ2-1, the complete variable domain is GAGVSQSPRYKVAKRGQDVALRCDPISGHVSLFWYQQALGQGPEFLTYFQNEAQLDKSGLPSDRFFAERPEGSVSTLKIQRTQQEDSAVYLCASSAEERDTWNEQFFGPGTRLTVL.

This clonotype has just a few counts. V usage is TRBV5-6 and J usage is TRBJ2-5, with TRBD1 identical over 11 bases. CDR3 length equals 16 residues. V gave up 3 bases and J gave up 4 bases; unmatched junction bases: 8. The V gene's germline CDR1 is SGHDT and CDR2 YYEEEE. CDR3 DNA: TGTGCCAGCAGCTCAGGACAGGGGGCGGCACGAGAGACCCAGTACTTC. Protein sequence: CASSSGQGAARETQYF.

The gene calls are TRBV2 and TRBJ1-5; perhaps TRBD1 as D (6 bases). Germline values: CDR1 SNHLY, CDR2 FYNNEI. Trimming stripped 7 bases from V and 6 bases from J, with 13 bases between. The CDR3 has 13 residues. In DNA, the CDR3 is TGTGCCAGCACAACAGGGCCGGCTCAGCCCCAGCATTTT. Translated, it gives CASTTGPAQPQHF.

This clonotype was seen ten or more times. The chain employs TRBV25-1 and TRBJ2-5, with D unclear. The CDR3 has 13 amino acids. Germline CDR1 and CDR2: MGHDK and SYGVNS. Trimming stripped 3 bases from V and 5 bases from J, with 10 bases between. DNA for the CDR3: TGTGCCAGCAGTGAGGCAGGACGGGAGACCCAGTACTTC. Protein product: CASSEAGRETQYF.

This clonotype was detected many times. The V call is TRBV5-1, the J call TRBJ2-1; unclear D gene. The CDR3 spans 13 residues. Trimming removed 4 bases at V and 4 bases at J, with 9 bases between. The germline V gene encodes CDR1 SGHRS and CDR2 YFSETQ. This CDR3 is CASSLDPYNEQFF. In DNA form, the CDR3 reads TGCGCCAGCAGCCTTGATCCATACAATGAGCAGTTCTTC.

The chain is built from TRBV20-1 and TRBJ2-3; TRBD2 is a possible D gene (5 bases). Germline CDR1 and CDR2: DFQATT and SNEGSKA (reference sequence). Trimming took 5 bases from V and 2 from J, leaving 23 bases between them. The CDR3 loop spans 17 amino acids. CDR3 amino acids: CSASPPPTGIITDTQYF. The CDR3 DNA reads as TGCAGTGCTTCCCCTCCCCCCACGGGGATTATCACAGATACGCAGTATTTT.

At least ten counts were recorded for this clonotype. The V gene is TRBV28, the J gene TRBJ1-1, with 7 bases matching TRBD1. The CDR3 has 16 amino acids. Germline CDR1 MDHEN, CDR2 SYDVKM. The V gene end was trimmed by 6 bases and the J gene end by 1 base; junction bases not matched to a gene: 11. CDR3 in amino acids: CASSRAYRGRNTEAFF. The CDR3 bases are TGTGCCAGCAGCCGAGCCTACAGGGGACGGAACACTGAAGCTTTCTTT.

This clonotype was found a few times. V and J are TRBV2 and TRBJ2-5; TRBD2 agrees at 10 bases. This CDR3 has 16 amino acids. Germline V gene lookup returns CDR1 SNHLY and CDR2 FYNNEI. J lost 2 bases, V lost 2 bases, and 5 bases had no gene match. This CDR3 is CASSEYLAGEQETQYF. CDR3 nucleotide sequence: TGTGCCAGCAGTGAATATCTAGCGGGAGAACAAGAGACCCAGTACTTC.

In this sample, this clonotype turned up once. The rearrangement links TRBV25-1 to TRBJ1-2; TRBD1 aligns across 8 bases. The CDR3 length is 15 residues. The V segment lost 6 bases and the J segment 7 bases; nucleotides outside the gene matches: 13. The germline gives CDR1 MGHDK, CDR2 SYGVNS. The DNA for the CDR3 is TGTGCCAGCAGCCCCCCCACCGGACAGGGTTCTGGCTACACCTTC. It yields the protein CASSPPTGQGSGYTF.

The CDR3 loop is CASSLEHQETQYF. The CDR3 nucleotides read TGCGCCAGCAGCTTGGAACACCAAGAGACCCAGTACTTC. The chain carries TRBV5-1 and TRBJ2-5; no clear D gene. V gave up 0 bases and J gave up 0 bases, with 3 bases separating them. The CDR3 runs 13 residues. Germline V gene lookup returns CDR1 SGHRS and CDR2 YFSETQ. The variable domain in full, completed from reference TRBV5-1 and TRBJ2-5, reads KAGVTQTPRYLIKTRGQQVTLSCSPISGHRSVSWYQQTPGQGLQFLFEYFSETQRNKGNFPGRFSGRQFSNSRSEMNVSTLELGDSALYLCASSLEHQETQYFGPGTRLLVL.

DNA for the CDR3: TGTGCCAGCAGCGGGCCGGCCTCGGGGGTCTCCTACAATGAGCAGTTCTTC. This encodes CASSGPASGVSYNEQFF. The chain joins TRBV7-2 to TRBJ2-1, with D perhaps matching TRBD2 (6 bases). CDR1 and CDR2 from the germline V gene are SGHTA and FQGNSA. V was trimmed by 5 bases and J by 0 bases, leaving 17 bases between them. The CDR3 is made up of 17 amino acids.

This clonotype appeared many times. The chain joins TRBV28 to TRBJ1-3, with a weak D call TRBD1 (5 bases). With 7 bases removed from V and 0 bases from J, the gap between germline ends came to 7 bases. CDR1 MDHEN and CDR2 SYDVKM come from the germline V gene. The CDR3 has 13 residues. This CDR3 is CASTGGSGNTIYF. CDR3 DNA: TGTGCCAGCACTGGGGGCTCTGGAAACACCATATATTTT. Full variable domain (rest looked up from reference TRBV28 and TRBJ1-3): DVKVTQSSRYLVKRTGEKVFLECVQDMDHENMFWYRQDPGLGLRLIYFSYDVKMKEKGDIPEGYSVSREKKERFSLILESASTNQTSMYLCASTGGSGNTIYFGEGSWLTVV.

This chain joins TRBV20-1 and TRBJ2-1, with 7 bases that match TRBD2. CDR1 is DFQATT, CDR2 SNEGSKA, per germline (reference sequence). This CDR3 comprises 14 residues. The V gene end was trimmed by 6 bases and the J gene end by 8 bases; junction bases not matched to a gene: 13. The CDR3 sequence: CSAPGLSAFDEQFF. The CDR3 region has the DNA TGCAGTGCCCCGGGACTATCGGCCTTCGATGAGCAGTTCTTC.

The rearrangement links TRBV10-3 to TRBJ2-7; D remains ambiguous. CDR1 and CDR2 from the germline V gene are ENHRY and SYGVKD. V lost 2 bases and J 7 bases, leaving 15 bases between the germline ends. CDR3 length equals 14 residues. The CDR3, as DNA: TGTGCCATCAGTGAGGGACCGCCACTGGGGGAGCAGTACGTC. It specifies CAISEGPPLGEQYV.